This TCR beta chain stems from a study of T cells in Graves' hyperthyroidism and ophthalmopathy. Researchers took RNA transcripts and amplified the TCR beta CDR3 regions from them. Carried out on the TCR CDR3, a first-round RT-PCR used the HTBI primer set. From the multiplex PCR reads, TCRdb called clonotypes with MiXCR, one entry per CDR3 protein. The sample lists a few hundred thousand distinct CDR3 sequences, 15% occurring once. CDR3 length: 17 amino acids. Germline lookup yields CDR1 SEHNR and CDR2 FQNEAQ (reference sequence). J was trimmed by 5 bases and V by 6 bases; bases with no gene match: 7. This clonotype was seen repeatedly, ten times or more.

V and J are TRBV7-9 and TRBJ2-1; 16 nucleotides align to TRBD2. The source is a young woman with Graves' hyperthyroidism. Input material: blood. The CDR3 DNA follows: TGTGCCAGCAGAACGGGACTAGCGGGAGGGAGAAACAATGAGCAGTTCTTC. Residues: CASRTGLAGGRNNEQFF.